This T cell receptor (beta chain) comes out of a study of blood T cell repertoires in COVID-19. Overall study context: Sources were T cells, B-cell-depleted T cells, or PBMCs; the material itself was cDNA or gDNA.

Authors' data handling: Reference gene primer amplification in the assay estimated nucleated cell counts. The protocol was immunoSEQ multiplex PCR, while the TCRdb copy is restricted to in-frame clones and leaves out a portion. V and J calls and clone size come straight from that table; D and trimming were deduced from the DNA. Of a few hundred thousand clones in the sample, 84% were seen once. The CDR3 is 16 amino acids. CDR1 is SGHTA, CDR2 FQGNSA, per germline. Trimming left V 2 bases short and J 0 bases short, with 13 bases between. The TCR originated in a woman over 75 with active or convalescent COVID-19. The chain recombines TRBV7-2 with TRBJ1-1; D ambiguous. Sample: peripheral blood. The CDR3 region is CASSLNPRAMNTEAFF. For the CDR3, the DNA is TGTGCCAGCAGCTTAAACCCGAGAGCCATGAACACTGAAGCTTTCTTT.